This T cell receptor beta chain was recovered during a study of Ad26.COV2.S vaccination and SARS-CoV-2 variants. Study overall: Intramuscular Ad26.COV2.S at 5x10^10 or 1x10^11 viral particles.

Regarding the study as a whole: Similar non-spike TCR breadth was observed in recipients of vaccine and of placebo.

Worth noting for this clone: Antigen specificity is unknown.

Only in-frame clones appear in the TCRdb table, and some are missing; sequencing was by immunoSEQ multiplex PCR. The data show approximately 420,000 clones, 88% seen once. Germline values: CDR1 SGHNT, CDR2 YYREEE (reference sequence). Trimming shortened V by 3 bases and J by 4 bases, and 17 bases separated the two germline ends. The CDR3 extends over 15 amino acids. Indicated treatment: 15 to 20 received Ad26.COV2.S at low or high dose, single or two shots; about 5 received placebo; per-sample allocation not given. Sampling took place 63 days after the first vaccine or placebo injection. Based in Boston, the donor was an adult of 18-55 years. Expression of Wuhan-strain SARS-CoV-2 spike came from the Ad26 vector that formed the vaccine.

The material sequenced was peripheral blood, taken in a trial of Ad26.COV2.S vaccine versus placebo. This sequence was found in a person aged 18-65 years who received the Ad26.COV2.S COVID-19 vaccine or a placebo. This chain links TRBV5-4 with TRBJ2-7, with D perhaps given as TRBD1 or TRBD2 (6 bases each). The CDR3 bases are TGTGCCAGCAGCTCCAAACAGGGACTGGGGTACGAGCAGTACTTC. It translates to CASSSKQGLGYEQYF.